Following are 14 T cell receptor beta chains from one sample sequenced in a study of T cell clonality in common variable immunodeficiency. The repertoire was sequenced with immunoSEQ multiplex PCR; TCRdb's copy has only in-frame clones and lacks some. This repertoire lists around 52,000 clones without singletons; 5.4% sits in the top ten. The source material was peripheral blood mononuclear cells. The receptors originated from a person aged 18 to 70 in good health.

This clone was found many times. The read gets to within 3 residues of the CDR3 end, and the germline J gene fills in the rest. This chain connects TRBV5-4 to TRBJ2-3; D is possibly TRBD2 (6 bases). Germline values: CDR1 SGHNT, CDR2 YYREEE (reference sequence). There are 15 residues in the CDR3. V dropped 0 bases and J dropped 1 base, with 9 bases sitting between them. This CDR3 reads CASSLGIAGTDTQYF. CDR3 DNA (partial): TGTGCCAGCAGCTTGGGTATAGCGGGCACAGATACG.

This clone was detected ten times or more. The part of the CDR3 DNA that was read is TGCGCCAGCAGCCTGCAGGGCACAGATACG. This gives the protein CASSLQGTDT. The whole CDR3 sequence reads CASSLQGTDTQYF. V and J are TRBV5-1 and TRBJ2-3; D ambiguous. The CDR3 end lies 3 residues beyond the end of the read and is filled in from the germline J gene. Germline loops: CDR1 SGHRS, CDR2 YFSETQ. V lost 4 bases to trimming and J lost 1 base, with 7 bases between them. The CDR3 loop spans 13 amino acids.

Notes on this clone: The read ends 3 residues before the CDR3 terminus; that terminus is restored from the germline J gene. V usage is TRBV20-1 and J usage is TRBJ2-7, with TRBD1 matching over 7 bases. CDR1 is DFQATT, CDR2 SNEGSKA, per germline (reference sequence). The CDR3 has 16 residues. With V trimmed by 1 base and J by 0 bases, 9 bases remained unmatched. The CDR3 region is CSARGQGDRSSYEQYF. Incomplete CDR3 DNA: TGCAGTGCTAGAGGACAGGGCGATAGGAGCTCCTACGAG.

Ten or more counts support this clone. The junction shows a germline mismatch at one end, possibly a read error. The DNA ends 3 residues before the CDR3 does, and the rest of the CDR3 is filled in from the germline J gene. This chain connects TRBV4-2 to TRBJ2-5; 10 bases are shared with TRBD2. This CDR3 contains 18 residues. In germline, CDR1 is LGHNA, CDR2 YNFKEQ. The CDR3 here is CASSREWLAGDHQETQYF. The sequenced part of the CDR3 DNA is TGCGCCAGCAGCCGGGAGTGGCTAGCGGGAGACCACCAAGAGACC.

This clone was recorded many times. The CDR3 sequence: CASSQVWASRPKNIQYF. CDR3 DNA (partial): TGCGCCAGCAGCCAAGTGTGGGCTAGCCGACCCAAAAACATT. The gene calls are TRBV4-1 and TRBJ2-4; D is perhaps TRBD2 (5 bases). Read coverage stops 3 residues before the CDR3 terminus; the germline J gene supplies the remainder. Trimming stripped 1 base from V and 2 bases from J, with 15 bases between. Germline V gene sequence: CDR1 MGHRA, CDR2 YSYEKL. The CDR3 is 17 residues long.

This clone has ten or more counts. The read ends 3 residues shy of where the CDR3 ends; the end is completed using the germline J gene. V is TRBV18 and J is TRBJ2-5; 10 bases map to TRBD1. Germline V CDR1 and CDR2: KGHSH, LQKENI. The CDR3 has 15 amino acids. J gave up 4 bases and V 3 bases, and 5 bases lay outside the gene matches. The chain's CDR3 is CASSPGTGDRETQYF. Incomplete CDR3 DNA: TGTGCCAGCTCACCCGGGACAGGGGACCGAGAGACC.

Comment on this clone: The missing CDR3 end, 3 residues past where the read stops, is filled in from the germline J gene. The chain joins TRBV18 to TRBJ1-2; 8 bases line up with TRBD1. Germline V lookup: CDR1 KGHSH, CDR2 LQKENI. There are 13 residues in the CDR3. The CDR3 spells CASSTGAGDTYTF. The sequenced part of the CDR3 DNA is TGTGCCAGCTCGACAGGGGCTGGCGATACC. Looking up the rest from reference TRBV18 and TRBJ1-2 gives the full variable domain: NAGVMQNPRHLVRRRGQEARLRCSPMKGHSHVYWYRQLPEEGLKFMVYLQKENIIDESGMPKERFSAEFPKEGPSILRIQQVVRGDSAAYFCASSTGAGDTYTFGSGTRLTVV.

This clone was counted ten times or more. With the read ending 3 residues before the CDR3 end, the germline J gene is used to fill in that end. The V gene is TRBV10-1, the J gene TRBJ2-1; 9 bases agree with TRBD1. The V gene's germline CDR1 is WNHNN and CDR2 SYGVQD (reference sequence). The CDR3 covers 13 residues. Losses at the gene ends were 9 bases for V and 8 bases for J; bases not matched to a gene: 8. The covered CDR3 bases are TGCGCCAGGGACAGGGGTTTGTCCCATGAG. Translated: CARDRGLSHE. The complete CDR3 sequence is CARDRGLSHEQFF.

As for this clone: The DNA ends 3 residues before the CDR3 does, and the rest of the CDR3 is filled in from the germline J gene. The V gene is TRBV5-5, the J gene TRBJ2-3; TRBD1 matches at 7 bases. This CDR3 comprises 14 residues. V shed 0 bases, J shed 6 bases, and the junction held 4 bases outside the gene matches. Per the germline V gene, CDR1 is SGHKS and CDR2 is YYEKEE (reference sequence). CDR3 region: CASSLGEGADTQYF. The sequenced part of the CDR3 DNA is TGTGCCAGCAGCTTGGGAGAGGGGGCTGATACG.

There are a few counts of this clone. The CDR3 loop is CASSTTGNQPQHF. The sequenced CDR3 bases are TGTGCCAGCAGCACGACAGGGAACCAGCCC. The J gene is TRBJ1-5, the V gene TRBV7-9; 7 bases fit TRBD1. The CDR3 end lies 3 residues beyond the end of the read and is filled in from the germline J gene. This CDR3 is 13 amino acids long. Germline V lookup: CDR1 SEHNR, CDR2 FQNEAQ (reference sequence). The trim removed 5 bases at V and 7 bases at J, leaving 5 bases unmatched.

This clone was seen at least ten times. The read ends 3 residues early relative to the CDR3; the germline J gene fills the gap. J is TRBJ2-7 and V is TRBV5-5; D possibly corresponds to TRBD2 (7 bases). Germline V gene sequence: CDR1 SGHKS, CDR2 YYEKEE (reference sequence). This CDR3 spans 13 amino acids. Trimming took off 2 bases at V and 6 bases at J, with 12 bases between the two ends. The CDR3 reads CASSLGGVGEQYF. The DNA read from the CDR3 is TGTGCCAGCAGCTTAGGGGGGGTGGGCGAG.

The CDR3 bases that were read are TGTGCCAGCAGCCATGGGACAGGGTCCTACGAG. Translation: CASSHGTGSYE. The whole CDR3 sequence reads CASSHGTGSYEQYF. The chain has TRBV7-7 and TRBJ2-7, with 9 bases lining up with TRBD1. The read is 3 residues too short to cover the CDR3 end, so that end is filled in from the germline J gene. The CDR3 runs 14 residues. The V segment lost 5 bases and the J segment 1 base; nucleotides outside the gene matches: 3. Germline V gives CDR1 SSHAT, CDR2 FNYEAQ (reference sequence).

This clone was counted between two and nine times. With the read ending 3 residues before the CDR3 end, the germline J gene is used to fill in that end. This chain uses TRBV19 with TRBJ2-1, with 7 bases lining up with TRBD2. CDR3 length equals 15 residues. J gave up 6 bases and V 3 bases, and 8 bases lay outside the gene matches. Germline loops: CDR1 LNHDA, CDR2 SQIVND (reference sequence). The CDR3 loop reads CASSIVLAAINEQFF. CDR3 DNA (partial): TGTGCCAGTAGTATCGTTCTAGCGGCTATCAATGAG.

This clone showed up many times. The CDR3 end is not reached by the read, which stops 3 residues before it; the germline J gene fills it in. This rearrangement joins TRBV10-1 to TRBJ2-7; 10 nucleotides align to TRBD1. The CDR3 is 12 amino acids. Germline V CDR1 and CDR2: WNHNN, SYGVQD (reference sequence). V lost 10 bases to trimming and J lost 5 bases; unmatched junction nucleotides: 5. The CDR3 spells CAIDRGLHEQYF. The sequenced CDR3 bases are TGCGCCATCGACAGGGGGCTGCACGAG.